This record looks at one T cell receptor (beta chain) sequence and its context. Study members were between 18 and 89 years old and lived in 24 US regions. Donors were grouped by their self-reported clinical history. In the original analysis: By means of reference gene primer amplification, nucleated cell counts were estimated. Generated by immunoSEQ multiplex PCR, the TCRdb table keeps only in-frame clones and is missing some. That table gives V, J and clone size, and the DNA gave D and trimming. The sample lists about 200,000 clones, roughly 83% occurring once. The source of the sample is a study of blood T cell repertoires in COVID-19. Background on the study: Acute and convalescent COVID-19 specimens originated in the United States, Italy and Spain.

This CDR3 is built from 11 residues. Looked up from germline, CDR1 is KGHDR and CDR2 is SFDVKD. Between the trimmed V and J ends, which lost 11 bases and 2 bases, there was a span of 9 bases. This sequence was found in a man aged 35-49 years with acute COVID-19. The chain uses TRBV24-1 and TRBJ2-7, with a possible D match to TRBD1 (5 bases). The sequencing sample was made of PBMCs or T cells enriched from blood (not recorded which). The CDR3 loop is CANYRTYEQYF. The CDR3 nucleotides are TGTGCCAACTACAGGACCTACGAGCAGTACTTC.